This TCR beta chain was sequenced for a study of spatial heterogeneity in lung cancer. Findings and caveats of the study: Counts of expanded intratumoral alpha and beta TCRs tracked tumor mutation counts.

The time point here: sample taken at primary tumor resection. Samples were obtained from 70 or so donors, all untreated early-stage non-small cell lung cancer patients. Details on this clonotype: Its antigen is currently unknown. The junction departs from germline at one end; a sequencing error may be responsible.

Germline V gives CDR1 SNHLY, CDR2 FYNNEI. This CDR3 has 13 residues. TCRdb processed the 5' RACE reads anew with MiXCR; each CDR3 protein has one entry. The data hold a few thousand distinct CDR3 sequences, with about 10% observed a single time. The specimen was lung tumor tissue, collected at surgery. This chain joins TRBV2 and TRBJ2-4, with D perhaps TRBD2 (6 bases). The clonotype comes from a female donor with early-stage non-small cell lung cancer. The CDR3 reads CASTQLAKNIRYF. The CDR3 DNA sequence: TGTGCCAGCACCCAACTAGCCAAAAACATTCGGTACTTC.